This T cell receptor beta chain was recorded in a study of cytomegalovirus exposure and HLA in healthy donors. Study outcomes and limitations: Sequencing probably produced one cluster of sequence variants that were highly shared. Specificity for CMV antigens was confirmed in vitro for a few of the CMV-associated chains.

V gave up 7 bases and J gave up 7 bases, with 16 bases separating them. The V gene's germline CDR1 is MNHNY and CDR2 SVGAGI (reference sequence). The CDR3 is 14 residues long. With respect to this clone: Its specificity is not known.

PCR amplification relied on 60 Vbeta primers (plus 13 Jbeta primers). Here immunoSEQ multiplex PCR was the method, and the copy in TCRdb shows in-frame clones only, minus some. The sample has under 200,000 clones, about 83% seen once. Sequenced material: PBMCs. The TCR originated in a woman in her thirties in good health and CMV-seropositive. The V call is TRBV6-6, the J call TRBJ2-2, with D perhaps TRBD2 (6 bases). CDR3 loop: CASNGGIGSGELFF. CDR3 bases: TGTGCCAGCAACGGCGGGATTGGGAGCGGGGAGCTGTTTTTT.